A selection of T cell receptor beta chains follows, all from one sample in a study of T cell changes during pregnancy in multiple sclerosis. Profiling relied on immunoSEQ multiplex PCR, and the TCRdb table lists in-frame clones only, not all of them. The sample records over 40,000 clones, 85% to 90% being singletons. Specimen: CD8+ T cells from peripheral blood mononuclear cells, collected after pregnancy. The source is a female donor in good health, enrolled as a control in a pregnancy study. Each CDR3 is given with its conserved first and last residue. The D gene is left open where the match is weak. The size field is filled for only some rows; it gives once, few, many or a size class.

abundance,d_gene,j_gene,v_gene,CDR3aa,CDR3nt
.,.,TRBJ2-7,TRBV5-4,CASSLLTRDEQYF,TGTGCCAGCAGCTTGTTAACGAGAGACGAGCAGTACTTC
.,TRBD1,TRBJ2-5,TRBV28,CASSSPNGTGYSETQYF,TGTGCCAGCAGCTCCCCAAACGGGACAGGTTATTCAGAGACCCAGTACTTC
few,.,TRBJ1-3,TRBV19,CASNPLDSVGNTIYF,TGTGCCAGTAATCCCCTGGACAGCGTCGGAAACACCATATATTTT
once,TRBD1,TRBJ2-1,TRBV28,CASSQDRVAYNEQFF,TGTGCCAGCAGTCAAGACAGGGTGGCCTACAATGAGCAGTTCTTC
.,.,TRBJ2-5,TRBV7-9,CASKPEARGRETQYF,TGTGCCAGCAAGCCTGAGGCCCGGGGTAGAGAGACCCAGTACTTC
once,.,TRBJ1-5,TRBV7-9,CASSLELPTDIYSNQPQHF,TGTGCCAGCAGCTTAGAACTCCCCACCGACATATATAGCAATCAGCCCCAGCATTTT
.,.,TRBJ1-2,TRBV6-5,CASSYPGNVDGYTF,TGTGCCAGCAGTTACCCAGGGAATGTGGATGGCTACACCTTC
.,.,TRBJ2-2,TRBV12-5,CASGLVANGELFF,TGTGCTAGTGGTTTGGTAGCGAACGGGGAGCTGTTTTTT
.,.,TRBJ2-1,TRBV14,CASSHTDGGFSYNEQFF,TGTGCCAGCAGCCATACGGACGGAGGGTTCTCCTACAATGAGCAGTTCTTC
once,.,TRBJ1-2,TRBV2,CASSVPGDYGYTF,TGTGCCAGCAGTGTGCCGGGGGACTATGGCTACACCTTC
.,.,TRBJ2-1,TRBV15,CATSRDRYNEQFF,TGTGCCACCAGCAGAGATCGGTACAATGAGCAGTTCTTC
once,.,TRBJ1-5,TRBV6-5,CASSYSAGNQPQHF,TGTGCCAGCAGTTACTCGGCAGGGAATCAGCCCCAGCATTTT
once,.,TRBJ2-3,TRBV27,CASSLVADTQYF,TGTGCCAGCAGCTTAGTCGCAGATACGCAGTATTTT
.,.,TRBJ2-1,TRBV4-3,CASSRITGSSSYNEQFF,TGCGCCAGCAGCCGGATCACAGGGAGTAGCTCCTACAATGAGCAGTTCTTC
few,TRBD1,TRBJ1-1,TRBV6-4,CASSDSGTGKAFF,TGTGCCAGCAGTGACTCCGGGACAGGTAAAGCTTTCTTT
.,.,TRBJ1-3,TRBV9,CASSADLSSGNTIYF,TGTGCCAGCAGTGCGGACTTATCCTCTGGAAACACCATATATTTT
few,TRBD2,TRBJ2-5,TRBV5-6,CASSLSGGMKETQYF,TGTGCCAGCAGCTTGTCGGGGGGGATGAAAGAGACCCAGTACTTC
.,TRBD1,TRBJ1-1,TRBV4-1,CASRANQQGAVEAFF,TGCGCCAGCCGTGCCAATCAACAGGGGGCAGTTGAAGCTTTCTTT
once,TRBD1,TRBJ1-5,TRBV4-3,CASSQDSGGGQPQHF,TGCGCCAGCAGCCAAGATTCAGGGGGTGGTCAGCCCCAGCATTTT
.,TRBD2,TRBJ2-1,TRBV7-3,CASSLNAGGPNEQFF,TGTGCCAGCAGCCTAAATGCGGGGGGGCCCAATGAGCAGTTCTTC
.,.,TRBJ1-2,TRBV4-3,CASSQVDSGLANYGYTF,TGCGCCAGCAGCCAAGTAGATTCGGGATTAGCCAACTATGGCTACACCTTC
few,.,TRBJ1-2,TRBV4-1,CASSQDKQGGNYGYTF,TGCGCCAGCAGCCAAGATAAGCAGGGAGGTAACTATGGCTACACCTTC
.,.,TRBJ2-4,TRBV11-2,CASSPGGENIQYF,TGTGCCAGCAGCCCTGGCGGCGAAAACATTCAGTACTTC